Listed below are T cell receptor beta chains from one sample, sequenced in a study of T cell repertoires in cytomegalovirus infection. Antigens of these TCRs are unknown. Each CDR3 protein gets one entry after TCRdb re-called the reads with MiXCR. Among roughly 500,000 distinct CDR3 sequences, 33% were seen once, and the ten largest hold roughly 16%. Sequences were derived from cultured PBMCs, sampled from culture after CMV antigen stimulation. The receptors here all came from a human donor in good health (CMV status not recorded). Some clones in this sample may be carry-over from other donors' samples. CDR3s include the opening cysteine and the closing phenylalanine or tryptophan. D genes are given only for firm matches. Where a row states a size, it is once, few, many or the class of an expanded clone; other rows omit it.

abundance,d_gene,v_gene,j_gene,CDR3nt,CDR3aa
-,TRBD1,TRBV4-1,TRBJ2-7,TGTGCCAGCAGCCAAGAGTTGGGAAGGACAGGGGGCATCGAGCAGTACTTC,CASSQELGRTGGIEQYF
-,TRBD1,TRBV4-3,TRBJ2-7,TGCGCCAGCAGCCTTGGACAGGCCCCAACCTACGAGCAGTACTTC,CASSLGQAPTYEQYF
-,-,TRBV5-4,TRBJ2-2,TGTGCCAGCAGCCGGGACAACACCGGGGAGCTGTTTTTT,CASSRDNTGELFF
few,TRBD1,TRBV6-1,TRBJ1-2,TGTGCCAGCAGTGAACCGGGACAGGGGCACTATGGCTACACCTTC,CASSEPGQGHYGYTF
few,TRBD2,TRBV2,TRBJ2-3,TGTGCCAGCAGTGAGTCCTGGACTAGCGGGAGTACAGATACGCAGTATTTT,CASSESWTSGSTDTQYF
-,TRBD1,TRBV28,TRBJ1-5,TGTGCCAGCAGTCCTCGGACAGGGGCTCGCAATCAGCCCCAGCATTTT,CASSPRTGARNQPQHF
many,TRBD2,TRBV12-3/TRBV12-4,TRBJ2-1,TGTGCCAGCAGCGCGGCGGGGGGCACCTACAATGAGCAGTTCTTC,CASSAAGGTYNEQFF
-,TRBD1,TRBV12-3/TRBV12-4,TRBJ1-6,TGTGCCAGCAGCCCTATGGGGACAGGCCTAAGCTCCTATAATTCACCCCTCCACTTT,CASSPMGTGLSSYNSPLHF
few,-,TRBV28,TRBJ2-3,TGTGCCAGCAGTTTGAGCGAAGCATGGACGCAGTATTTT,CASSLSEAWTQYF
-,TRBD1,TRBV25-1,TRBJ1-5,TGTGCCAGCAGTGACCGGGACAGACCGCTACGGCCCCAGCATTTT,CASSDRDRPLRPQHF
-,-,TRBV3-1,TRBJ2-1,TGTGCCAGCAGCCTCGTCGGGGAAGCTGAGCAGTTCTTC,CASSLVGEAEQFF
few,-,TRBV4-1,TRBJ2-7,TGCGCCAGCAGCCAAGATTACAGGGGAGGCTACGAGCAGTACTTC,CASSQDYRGGYEQYF
-,TRBD2,TRBV6-1,TRBJ2-2,TGTGCCAGCAGTGTGGGAGGGACGAACACCGGGGGGCTGTTTTTT,CASSVGGTNTGGLFF
few,-,TRBV6-2/TRBV6-3,TRBJ2-2,TGTGCCAGCAGTTACGGGGTCACCGGGGAGCTGTTTTTT,CASSYGVTGELFF
-,-,TRBV11-2,TRBJ2-6,TGTGCCAGCAGCGAGCTGATAACCAGGGGTTTCTCTGGGGCCAACGTCCTGACTTTC,CASSELITRGFSGANVLTF
many,-,TRBV5-1,TRBJ2-5,TGCGCCAGCAGCTTGGCTTCTGGACCGAGTCCGACCCAGTACTTC,CASSLASGPSPTQYF
few,-,TRBV12-3/TRBV12-4,TRBJ2-1,TGTGCCAGCAGTTTAGGGAGGAGATACAATGAGCAGTTCTTC,CASSLGRRYNEQFF
-,-,TRBV11-2,TRBJ1-1,TGTGCCAGCAGCAGAAAAGAAGCTTTCTTT,CASSRKEAFF
many,-,TRBV12-5,TRBJ1-2,TGTGCTAGTGGTCCCCCCGGGGTGACATATGGCTACACCTTC,CASGPPGVTYGYTF
many,-,TRBV7-2,TRBJ2-5,TGTGCCAGCAGCGCCGACAGGTACCAAGAGACCCAGTACTTC,CASSADRYQETQYF
-,TRBD1,TRBV19,TRBJ1-5,TGTGCCAGTACCTTGGACAGGGATCAGCCCCAGCATTTT,CASTLDRDQPQHF
-,TRBD2,TRBV28,TRBJ2-3,TGTGCCAGCAGTTTTAACCTAGCGGGAGGAAAAGATACGCAGTATTTT,CASSFNLAGGKDTQYF
-,-,TRBV28,TRBJ2-6,TGTGCCAGCAGTTCCTCCGGGGTCTCTGGGGCCAACGTCCTGACTTTC,CASSSSGVSGANVLTF
-,TRBD1,TRBV6-5,TRBJ2-7,TGTGCCAGCAGATCAGGGGGAATCGGTCACGAGCAGTACTTC,CASRSGGIGHEQYF
-,-,TRBV10-3,TRBJ2-5,TGTGCCATCAGTGGGGGTAGCGGACAAGAGACCCAGTACTTC,CAISGGSGQETQYF
once,-,TRBV3-1,TRBJ1-5,TGTGCCAGCAGCCAAGATATGCAGGTCCAGCCCCAGCATTTT,CASSQDMQVQPQHF
once,TRBD1,TRBV10-1,TRBJ2-1,TGCGCCAGCAGTGAGCTGGGACAGGGGGCAGGCAATGAGCAGTTCTTC,CASSELGQGAGNEQFF
many,-,TRBV18,TRBJ1-4,TGTGCCAGCTCACCGCAAAGGGCCCACCCGTCGGTGAATGAAAAACTGTTTTTT,CASSPQRAHPSVNEKLFF
few,TRBD2,TRBV7-2,TRBJ2-1,TGTGCCAGCAGCTTAAGGGAGCGGGGAGTAAATGAGCAGTTCTTC,CASSLRERGVNEQFF
-,TRBD1,TRBV4-1,TRBJ1-1,TGCGCCAGCAGCCAACTTCCCGGGACAGCGCTGAACACTGAAGCTTTCTTT,CASSQLPGTALNTEAFF
-,-,TRBV6-4,TRBJ2-3,TGTGCCAGCAGCCCCGATTGGGGCACAGATACGCAGTATTTT,CASSPDWGTDTQYF
-,TRBD2,TRBV7-4,TRBJ2-4,TGTGCCAGCAGCTCCCTAGGGCGGGGGAACATTCAGTACTTC,CASSSLGRGNIQYF
-,TRBD1,TRBV7-6,TRBJ2-3,TGTGCCAGCAGCTTCGCAGGACAGGGTCAAAACTCCGATACGCAGTATTTT,CASSFAGQGQNSDTQYF
-,TRBD2,TRBV12-3/TRBV12-4,TRBJ2-1,TGTGCCAGCAGTCCGGGGGCGGGAGGCGGCAATGAGCAGTTCTTC,CASSPGAGGGNEQFF
few,-,TRBV28,TRBJ2-7,TGTGCCAGCAGTTTTGCAGGGGAAGCCTACGAGCAGTACTTC,CASSFAGEAYEQYF
-,-,TRBV6-8,TRBJ1-5,TGTGCCAGCGTTCAGGACGGCACGAATCAGCCCCAGCATTTT,CASVQDGTNQPQHF
few,TRBD2,TRBV12-3/TRBV12-4,TRBJ2-1,TGTGCCAGCAGTTTGGCAGGTTATGGACTAGCGGGAGCCAATGAGCAGTTCTTC,CASSLAGYGLAGANEQFF
-,-,TRBV20-1,TRBJ2-1,TGCAGTGCTAGAGATCTAGGGAATGAGCAGTTCTTC,CSARDLGNEQFF
many,-,TRBV7-2,TRBJ2-1,TGTGCCAGCAGCTTAGAAGCTAGCACACACACACACAATGAGCAGTTCTTC,CASSLEASTHTHNEQFF
-,TRBD2,TRBV7-3,TRBJ2-5,TGTGCCAGCAGCTTATGGGCTAGCGGGCCGTTACTGAGGGAGACCCAGTACTTC,CASSLWASGPLLRETQYF
few,-,TRBV6-2/TRBV6-3,TRBJ1-5,TGTGCCAGCAGTTACTCGGTTATGGGGAATCAGCCCCAGCATTTT,CASSYSVMGNQPQHF
-,TRBD2,TRBV5-6,TRBJ2-1,TGTGCCAGCAGCCTGGGACTAGTTAGTGAGCAGTTCTTC,CASSLGLVSEQFF
-,TRBD1,TRBV7-9,TRBJ1-5,TGTGCCAGCAGCCTAACAGGGGACCCGTATCAGCCCCAGCATTTT,CASSLTGDPYQPQHF
-,-,TRBV7-2,TRBJ2-5,TGTGCCAGCAGCTTAGTTCCGGGGTTGGGAGAGACCCAGTACTTC,CASSLVPGLGETQYF
-,TRBD1,TRBV29-1,TRBJ1-4,TGCAGCGTGACAGGGGAGAATGAAAAACTGTTTTTT,CSVTGENEKLFF
many,TRBD2,TRBV7-2,TRBJ2-7,TGTGCCAGCAGCTTGGGTAGCGGGAGAACCGAGCAGTACTTC,CASSLGSGRTEQYF
-,-,TRBV30,TRBJ1-1,TGTGCCTGGGGATGGACCGGGACAGAAGCTTTCTTT,CAWGWTGTEAFF
-,TRBD1,TRBV6-1,TRBJ2-1,TGTGCCAGCGGACAGGGGGGACGTTTTACCGATGAGCAGTTCTTC,CASGQGGRFTDEQFF
once,-,TRBV12-3/TRBV12-4,TRBJ2-1,TGTGCCAGCAGCCTAGCGCCCTACTACAATGAGCAGTTCTTC,CASSLAPYYNEQFF
few,TRBD2,TRBV12-3/TRBV12-4,TRBJ2-1,TGTGCCAGCAGGACTAGCGGGAGTGATTACAATGAGCAGTTCTTC,CASRTSGSDYNEQFF
-,-,TRBV19,TRBJ1-3,TGTGCCAGTAGTATGCAGGGTAACCCTGGAAACACCATATATTTT,CASSMQGNPGNTIYF
-,-,TRBV12-3/TRBV12-4,TRBJ2-4,TGTGCCAGCAGTTTGGGATCGGGCCAGTACTTC,CASSLGSGQYF
-,-,TRBV20-1,TRBJ1-1,TGCAGTGCTCCGGGACCCTGGGGTTTCGACACTGAAGCTTTCTTT,CSAPGPWGFDTEAFF
-,-,TRBV5-1,TRBJ2-1,TGCGCCAGCAGCGGGGACGGGACCTCCTACAATGAGCAGTTCTTC,CASSGDGTSYNEQFF
few,-,TRBV6-5,TRBJ2-1,TGTGCCAGCGCAAACAGGATTACGAATGAGCAGTTCTTC,CASANRITNEQFF
few,-,TRBV28,TRBJ1-5,TGTGCCAGCAGTTCCCCGTGGCCAGGGGCTGAGAGCAATCAGCCCCAGCATTTT,CASSSPWPGAESNQPQHF
-,TRBD2,TRBV7-2,TRBJ2-5,TGTGTCAGCAGCTTAGGACTAGCGGGAGGGTTTCAAGAGACCCAGTACTTC,CVSSLGLAGGFQETQYF